This T cell receptor beta chain was sequenced for a study of human T cells and chemical hapten exposure. Time point denoted: patch test 1, 2 weeks after DPC sensitization. Treatment reported: therapeutic diphenylcyclopropenone sensitization with weekly scalp DPC. From the RACE reads, TCRdb called clonotypes with MiXCR, one entry per CDR3 protein. The sample has 65,000 to 95,000 distinct CDR3 sequences, 10% to 15% seen once. This clonotype occurred many times. The sample in question was whole blood, obtained in connection with sensitization to the hapten diphenylcyclopropenone (DPC). The sequence derives from a woman aged 55-70 years with alopecia areata. Some clones in this sample may be carry-over from other donors' samples.

CDR3: CASSRQGSNQPQHF. CDR3 nucleotides: TGTGCCAGCAGCCGACAGGGAAGCAATCAGCCCCAGCATTTT. V usage is TRBV7-9 and J usage is TRBJ1-5, with TRBD1 identical over 7 bases. The CDR3 runs to 14 residues. The germline V gene encodes CDR1 SEHNR and CDR2 FQNEAQ (reference sequence). V gave up 5 bases and J gave up 1 base; unmatched junction bases: 2.